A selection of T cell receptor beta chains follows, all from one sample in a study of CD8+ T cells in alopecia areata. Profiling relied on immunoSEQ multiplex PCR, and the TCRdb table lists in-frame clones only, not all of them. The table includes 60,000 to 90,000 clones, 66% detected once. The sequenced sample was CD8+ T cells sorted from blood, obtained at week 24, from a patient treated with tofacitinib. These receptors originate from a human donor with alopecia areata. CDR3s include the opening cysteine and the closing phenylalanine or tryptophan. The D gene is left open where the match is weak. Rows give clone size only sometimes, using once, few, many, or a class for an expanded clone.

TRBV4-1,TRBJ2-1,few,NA,CASSQPGVSSYNEQFF,TGCGCCAGCAGCCAGCCCGGAGTCAGCTCCTACAATGAGCAGTTCTTC
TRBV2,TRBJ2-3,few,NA,CASSPGPASTDTQYF,TGTGCCAGCAGTCCAGGACCCGCTAGCACAGATACGCAGTATTTT
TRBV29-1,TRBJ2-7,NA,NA,CSVEDPDGSYEQYF,TGCAGCGTTGAAGATCCGGACGGCTCCTACGAGCAGTACTTC
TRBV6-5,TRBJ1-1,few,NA,CASSYSGFQSTEAFF,TGTGCCAGCAGTTACTCTGGCTTCCAGAGCACTGAAGCTTTCTTT
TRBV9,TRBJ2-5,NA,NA,CASSVVGSLGAQYF,TGTGCCAGCAGCGTAGTTGGGTCCTTAGGGGCCCAGTACTTC
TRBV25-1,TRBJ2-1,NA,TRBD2,CASSGPSGFNEQFF,TGTGCCAGCAGTGGGCCTAGCGGGTTCAATGAGCAGTTCTTC
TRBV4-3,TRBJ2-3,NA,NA,CASSQDPPGAVVDTQYF,TGCGCCAGCAGCCAAGATCCCCCGGGGGCGGTGGTTGATACGCAGTATTTT
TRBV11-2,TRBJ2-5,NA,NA,CASSLDTQYF,TGTGCCAGCAGCTTAGATACCCAGTACTTC
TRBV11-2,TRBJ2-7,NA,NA,CASSGDEQYF,TGTGCCAGCAGCGGCGACGAGCAGTACTTC
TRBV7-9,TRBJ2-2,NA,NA,CASLESPRPAGELFF,TGTGCCAGCCTAGAGAGCCCCCGTCCGGCCGGGGAGCTGTTTTTT
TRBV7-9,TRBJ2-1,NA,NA,CASSLGSYNEQFF,TGTGCCAGCAGCTTGGGCTCCTACAATGAGCAGTTCTTC
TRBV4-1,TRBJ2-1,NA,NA,CASSQAGILAYNEQFF,TGCGCCAGCAGCCAAGCCGGGATCCTGGCCTACAATGAGCAGTTCTTC
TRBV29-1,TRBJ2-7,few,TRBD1,CSVEGGTGTGEQYF,TGCAGCGTTGAAGGGGGGACAGGGACCGGCGAGCAGTACTTC
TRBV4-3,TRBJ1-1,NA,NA,CASSPDGVNTEAFF,TGCGCCAGCAGCCCCGACGGAGTGAACACTGAAGCTTTCTTT
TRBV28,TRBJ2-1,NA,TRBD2,CASSGTSALDEQFF,TGTGCCAGCTCCGGGACTAGCGCGTTGGATGAGCAGTTCTTC
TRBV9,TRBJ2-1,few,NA,CASSVESLPNEQFF,TGTGCCAGCAGCGTAGAATCACTGCCCAATGAGCAGTTCTTC
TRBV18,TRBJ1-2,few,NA,CASSLTGTDYGYTF,TGTGCCAGCTCACTAACCGGGACCGACTATGGCTACACCTTC
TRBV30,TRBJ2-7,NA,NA,CAWSVQTIAISEQYF,TGTGCCTGGAGTGTTCAGACCATTGCCATCTCCGAGCAGTACTTC
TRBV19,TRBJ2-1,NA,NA,CASSTQNEQFF,TGTGCCAGTAGTACCCAAAATGAGCAGTTCTTC
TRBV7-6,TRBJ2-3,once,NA,CASSLTGPEDTQYF,TGTGCCAGCAGCTTAACGGGACCCGAGGATACGCAGTATTTT
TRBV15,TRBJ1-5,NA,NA,CATSAEYNQPQHF,TGTGCCACCAGCGCTGAGTACAATCAGCCCCAGCATTTT
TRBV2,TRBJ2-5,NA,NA,CASSEASSQETQYF,TGTGCCAGCAGTGAGGCGAGTTCCCAAGAGACCCAGTACTTC
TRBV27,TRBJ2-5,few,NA,CASSSAGFQETQYF,TGTGCCAGCAGTTCCGCCGGGTTCCAAGAGACCCAGTACTTC
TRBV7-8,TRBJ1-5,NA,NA,CASSETVYSNQPQHF,TGTGCCAGCAGCGAAACAGTTTATAGCAATCAGCCCCAGCATTTT
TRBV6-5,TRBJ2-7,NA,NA,CASSYGQEAYEQYF,TGTGCCAGCAGTTATGGCCAGGAGGCCTACGAGCAGTACTTC